This T cell receptor beta chain comes out of a study of blood T cell repertoires in COVID-19. The cohort comprised adults aged about 18 to 100 years residing in about 25 US areas. Recovered status in Cohort 3 required two negative PCRs, clearance, or symptom resolution. Assay: immunoSEQ multiplex PCR; the TCRdb copy retains only in-frame clones and omits some. The table records more than 150,000 clones, less than 90% of them present only once. Sequencing was carried out using PBMCs or T cells enriched from blood (not recorded which). This receptor was taken from a woman aged 45 to 65 who had recovered from COVID-19.

CDR3 bases: TGTGCCACCAGCACCCGGACTACAGTAAGAGAGCAGTACTTC. Translation: CATSTRTTVREQYF. The chain uses TRBV15 and TRBJ2-7; D is possibly TRBD2 (6 bases). The germline V and J ends were trimmed by 4 bases and 7 bases, with 17 bases remaining between them. The CDR3 length is 14 residues. The germline CDR1 and CDR2 sequences are LNHNV and YYDKDF (reference sequence).